This T cell receptor (beta chain) is drawn from a study of T cells in localized non-small cell lung cancer. Study-wide results and caveats: Uninvolved adjacent lung had more T cell clonality than any other tissue, topping tumor. A denser population of T cells in blood accompanied longer overall survival. Tumor samples were not multi-region, leaving intratumor heterogeneity unexcluded. Within adjacent lung there appeared a median 57 of the top 100 tumor clones.

Concerning this clone itself: Its antigen is currently unknown.

TCRdb's copy holds only in-frame clones and misses some; the assay was immunoSEQ multiplex PCR. The sample holds 75,000 to 80,000 clones, around 81% seen once. J gave up 3 bases and V 4 bases, and 11 bases lay outside the gene matches. Germline CDR1 and CDR2: SGHVS and FNYEAQ. This CDR3 contains 16 residues. Source: peripheral blood, taken before any cancer treatment. This TCR derives from a female donor over 55 with stage I lung adenocarcinoma. V usage is TRBV7-6 and J usage is TRBJ2-7, with 8 bases identical to TRBD1. The DNA of the CDR3 is TGTGCCAGCAGCTCCGCCCCCGCGGGACAGGTCTACGAGCAGTACTTC. Translation: CASSSAPAGQVYEQYF. The full variable domain, with the rest looked up from reference TRBV7-6 and TRBJ2-7, is GAGVSQSPRYKVTKRGQDVALRCDPISGHVSLYWYRQALGQGPEFLTYFNYEAQQDKSGLPNDRFSAERPEGSISTLTIQRTEQRDSAMYRCASSSAPAGQVYEQYFGPGTRLTVT.